This T cell receptor beta chain originates from a study of patients and donors after allogeneic stem cell transplantation. Each CDR3 protein gets one entry after TCRdb re-called the RT-PCR reads with MiXCR. Among 900,000 to 1,000,000 distinct CDR3 sequences listed, about a sixth were seen once. This clonotype was observed a few times. From germline, CDR1 is SNHLY and CDR2 FYNNEI. With V trimmed by 2 bases and J by 6 bases, 7 bases remained unmatched. This CDR3 is built from 15 residues. This sequence was found in a human donor who was either an allogeneic HSCT recipient or a stem cell or donor lymphocyte infusion donor (not recorded which). It is not recorded whose cells these are; they may come from a transplant donor. The specimen sequenced was blood, either unsorted or a sorted T cell fraction (not recorded which). This chain links TRBV2 with TRBJ1-2, with 9 bases aligning to TRBD1. In DNA, the CDR3 is TGTGCCAGCAGTGAAAAGAGTGGGACAGGGCATGGCTACACCTTC. Translating it yields CASSEKSGTGHGYTF.